What follows are 5 T cell receptor beta chains derived from one specimen sequenced in a study of blood T cell repertoires in COVID-19. The assay was immunoSEQ multiplex PCR, and TCRdb's table has in-frame clones only and misses some. This sample yields some 180,000 clones, of which 65% to 80% are seen a single time; approximately 13% belongs to the top ten. Material: peripheral blood. All receptors derive from a man over 45 who had recovered from COVID-19.

V usage is TRBV9 and J usage is TRBJ2-3, with 9 bases aligning to TRBD1. Per germline, CDR1 SGDLS and CDR2 YYNGEE. The V and J ends lost 0 bases and 5 bases, in that order; junction bases with no gene match: 4. The length of the CDR3 is 15 residues. CDR3 sequence reads: CASSVAGQGGDTQYF. The CDR3 nucleotides read TGTGCCAGCAGCGTAGCGGGACAGGGAGGAGATACGCAGTATTTT. Using reference TRBV9 and TRBJ2-3 for the parts outside the CDR3, the full variable domain is DSGVTQTPKHLITATGQRVTLRCSPRSGDLSVYWYQQSLDQGLQFLIQYYNGEERAKGNILERFSAQQFPDLHSELNLSSLELGDSALYFCASSVAGQGGDTQYFGPGTRLTVL.

This clone was recorded only once. This rearrangement joins TRBV5-1 to TRBJ2-3; TRBD1 aligns across 7 bases. V was clipped by 2 bases and J by 4 bases; unmatched bases: 13. The length of the CDR3 is 17 residues. CDR1 and CDR2 from the germline V gene are SGHRS and YFSETQ. The DNA for the CDR3 is TGCGCCAGCAGCTTAAAGACAGGGCTGATTGCGCCAGATACGCAGTATTTT. Protein: CASSLKTGLIAPDTQYF.

This clone was counted once. The V call is TRBV30, the J call TRBJ1-2, with 10 bases that match TRBD1. This CDR3 contains 15 residues. Per germline, CDR1 GTSNPN and CDR2 SVGIG (reference sequence). The V gene end was trimmed by 6 bases and the J gene end by 0 bases; junction bases not matched to a gene: 7. In DNA, the CDR3 is TGTGCCTGCGCGGGGACAGGGGATCCTAACTATGGCTACACCTTC. Its translation: CACAGTGDPNYGYTF.

This clone was counted only a few times. The DNA of the CDR3 is TGTGCCAGCAGCAGACTAGCGGGCGACAATGAGCAGTTCTTC. This translates into CASSRLAGDNEQFF. The V and J genes are TRBV4-2 and TRBJ2-1; 10 nucleotides align to TRBD2. Germline loops: CDR1 LGHNA, CDR2 YNFKEQ. Trimming removed 5 bases from V and 5 bases from J; junction bases left unmatched: 3. This CDR3 region has 14 residues.

This chain connects TRBV5-1 to TRBJ2-2, with D maybe TRBD2 (6 bases). Trimming pared 0 bases from V and 4 bases from J, leaving 10 bases between. Germline V CDR1 and CDR2: SGHRS, YFSETQ. The CDR3 spans 15 residues. Here the CDR3 DNA reads TGCGCCAGCAGCTTGGGACTAGATCTCACCGGGGAGCTGTTTTTT. It is translated as CASSLGLDLTGELFF.